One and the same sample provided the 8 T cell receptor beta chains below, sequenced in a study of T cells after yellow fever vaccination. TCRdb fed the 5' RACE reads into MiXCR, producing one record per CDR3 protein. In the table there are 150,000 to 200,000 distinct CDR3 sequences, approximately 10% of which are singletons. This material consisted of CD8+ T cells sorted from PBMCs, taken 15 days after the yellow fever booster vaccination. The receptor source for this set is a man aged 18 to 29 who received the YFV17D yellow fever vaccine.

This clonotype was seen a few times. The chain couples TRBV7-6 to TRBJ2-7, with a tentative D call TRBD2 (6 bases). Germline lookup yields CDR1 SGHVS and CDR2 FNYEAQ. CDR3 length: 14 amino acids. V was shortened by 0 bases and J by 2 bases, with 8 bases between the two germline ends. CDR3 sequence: CASSLARGTYEQYF. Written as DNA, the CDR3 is TGTGCCAGCAGCTTAGCGCGGGGAACCTACGAGCAGTACTTC.

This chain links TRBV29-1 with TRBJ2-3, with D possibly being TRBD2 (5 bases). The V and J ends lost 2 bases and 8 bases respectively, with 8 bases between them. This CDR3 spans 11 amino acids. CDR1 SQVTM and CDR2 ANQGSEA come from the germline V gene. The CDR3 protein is CSVETGSTQYF. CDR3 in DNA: TGCAGCGTTGAAACGGGAAGTACGCAGTATTTT.

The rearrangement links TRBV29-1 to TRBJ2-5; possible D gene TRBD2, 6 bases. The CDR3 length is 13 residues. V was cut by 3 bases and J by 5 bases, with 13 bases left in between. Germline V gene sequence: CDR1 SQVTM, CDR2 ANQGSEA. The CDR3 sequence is CSVDELARETQYF. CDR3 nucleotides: TGCAGCGTTGATGAACTAGCTCGCGAGACCCAGTACTTC.

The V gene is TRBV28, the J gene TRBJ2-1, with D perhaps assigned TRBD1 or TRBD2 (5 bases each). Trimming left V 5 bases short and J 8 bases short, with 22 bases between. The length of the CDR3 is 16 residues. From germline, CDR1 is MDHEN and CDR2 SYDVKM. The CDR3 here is CASSTGDRPKHHEQFF. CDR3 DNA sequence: TGTGCCAGCAGTACCGGGGACCGTCCCAAGCACCATGAGCAGTTCTTC.

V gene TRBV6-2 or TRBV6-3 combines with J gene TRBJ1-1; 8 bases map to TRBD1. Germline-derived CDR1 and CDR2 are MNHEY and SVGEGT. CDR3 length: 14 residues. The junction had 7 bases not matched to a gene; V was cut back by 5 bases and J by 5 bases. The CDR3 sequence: CASSGQGLWTEAFF. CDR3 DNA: TGTGCCAGCAGTGGACAGGGTTTATGGACTGAAGCTTTCTTT.

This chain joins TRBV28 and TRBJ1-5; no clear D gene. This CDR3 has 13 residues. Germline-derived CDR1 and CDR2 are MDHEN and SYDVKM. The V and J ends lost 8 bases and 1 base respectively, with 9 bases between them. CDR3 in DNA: TGTGCCAGCGGGTTAAAGAGCAATCAGCCCCAGCATTTT. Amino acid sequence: CASGLKSNQPQHF.

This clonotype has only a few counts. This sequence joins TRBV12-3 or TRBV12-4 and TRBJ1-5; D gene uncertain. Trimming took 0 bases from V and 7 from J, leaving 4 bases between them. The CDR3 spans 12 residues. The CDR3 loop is CASSLAGQPQHF. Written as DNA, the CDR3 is TGTGCCAGCAGTTTAGCCGGGCAGCCCCAGCATTTT.

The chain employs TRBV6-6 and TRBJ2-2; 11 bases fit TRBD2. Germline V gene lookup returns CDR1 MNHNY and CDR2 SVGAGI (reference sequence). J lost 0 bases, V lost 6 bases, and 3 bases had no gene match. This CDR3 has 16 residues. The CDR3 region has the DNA TGTGCCAGCAGCCCGACTAGCGGGGCGAACACCGGGGAGCTGTTTTTT. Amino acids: CASSPTSGANTGELFF.